The 19 T cell receptor beta chains presented below share a single source sample, sequenced in a study of response to subunit inactivated influenza vaccine. One entry per CDR3 protein results from TCRdb running MiXCR on the RT-PCR reads. The sample shows about 830,000 distinct CDR3 sequences, approximately 17% of them seen only once. This specimen was PBMCs from blood, taken roughly 5 days after vaccination. The receptors derive from a man aged 50-60 years who received an inactivated influenza vaccine.

The V gene is TRBV6-5, the J gene TRBJ2-2, with D possibly being TRBD2 (6 bases). Germline V CDR1 and CDR2: MNHEY, SVGAGI. The ends were cut back, 4 bases at V and 6 bases at J, with 18 bases in the middle. This CDR3 comprises 16 residues. The CDR3 DNA reads as TGTGCCAGCAGTTTCGCCGGGACTGGAGTATCCGGGGAGCTGTTTTTT. This translates into CASSFAGTGVSGELFF.

The sample holds a few counts of this clonotype. The chain's CDR3 is CATSRDLAGGKNIQYF. Written as DNA, the CDR3 is TGTGCCACCAGCAGAGATCTAGCGGGGGGGAAAAACATTCAGTACTTC. The rearrangement links TRBV15 to TRBJ2-4; 12 bases line up with TRBD2. The CDR3 is 16 residues long. J gave up 4 bases and V 0 bases, and 1 base lay outside the gene matches. CDR1 LNHNV and CDR2 YYDKDF come from the germline V gene (reference sequence).

V gene TRBV5-6 combines with J gene TRBJ2-6; 8 bases are shared with TRBD1. Germline-derived CDR1 and CDR2 are SGHDT and YYEEEE. The junction had 9 bases not matched to a gene; V was cut back by 0 bases and J by 4 bases. The CDR3 runs to 18 residues. The CDR3 protein is CASSLAGQGALGANVLTF. The DNA for the CDR3 is TGTGCCAGCAGCTTGGCCGGGCAGGGGGCGTTAGGGGCCAACGTCCTGACTTTC.

This clonotype was seen only a few times. The rearrangement uses TRBV9 and TRBJ2-7; 10 bases are a match to TRBD2. This CDR3 has 15 residues. With 4 bases clipped from V and 5 bases from J, the junction kept 9 bases outside the gene matches. The germline gives CDR1 SGDLS, CDR2 YYNGEE. The CDR3 region is CASSPKPGTSDEQYF. CDR3 coding DNA: TGTGCCAGCAGCCCCAAACCAGGGACTAGCGACGAGCAGTACTTC.

In its sample, this clonotype was seen a few times. V is TRBV18 and J is TRBJ1-1; 7 nucleotides match TRBD1. Trimming took 3 bases from V and 6 from J; bases not matched to a gene: 4. Germline-derived CDR1 and CDR2 are KGHSH and LQKENI. This CDR3 contains 13 residues. The CDR3 sequence is CASSPGQFSEAFF. The CDR3 DNA follows: TGTGCCAGCTCACCGGGACAGTTCTCTGAAGCTTTCTTT.

The sample holds a few counts of this clonotype. This chain's CDR3 is CASSLPRGGYGYTF. The CDR3 DNA reads as TGTGCCAGCAGTTTACCCAGGGGGGGCTATGGCTACACCTTC. V and J are TRBV28 and TRBJ1-2, with 7 bases that match TRBD1. The CDR3 contains 14 residues. Per the germline V gene, CDR1 is MDHEN and CDR2 is SYDVKM. V lost 2 bases to trimming and J lost 4 bases; unmatched junction nucleotides: 4.

About this clonotype: One end of the junction varies from germline; a read error may be responsible. The J gene is TRBJ2-7, the V gene TRBV12-3 or TRBV12-4; D tentatively fits TRBD1 or TRBD2 (5 bases each). The CDR3 covers 11 residues. The CDR3 DNA sequence: TGTGCCAGCAGTACCTACCGGGGCCTAGACTTC. Its translation: CASSTYRGLDF.

This clonotype was observed once. The chain carries TRBV2 and TRBJ2-2, with 7 bases lining up with TRBD1. This CDR3 is 15 amino acids long. Germline V gene sequence: CDR1 SNHLY, CDR2 FYNNEI. V was pared by 11 bases and J by 2 bases, with 11 bases of the junction left unmatched. DNA of the CDR3: TGTGCCTCGACCCCAGGGGGTACTAACACCGGGGAGCTGTTTTTT. Encoded protein: CASTPGGTNTGELFF. The full variable domain, completed using reference TRBV2 and TRBJ2-2, is EPEVTQTPSHQVTQMGQEVILRCVPISNHLYFYWYRQILGQKVEFLVSFYNNEISEKSEIFDDQFSVERPDGSNFTLKIRSTKLEDSAMYFCASTPGGTNTGELFFGEGSRLTVL.

The chain is built from TRBV6-1 and TRBJ1-4; D is ambiguous. The V gene's germline CDR1 is MNHNS and CDR2 SASEGT. V was clipped by 6 bases and J by 4 bases, with 9 bases between them. The CDR3 length is 13 residues. CDR3 nucleotides: TGTGCCAGCAGGAGAAGCAATAATGAAAAACTGTTTTTT. Its protein is CASRRSNNEKLFF.

V gene TRBV29-1 combines with J gene TRBJ2-3; no clear D. V lost 3 bases and J lost 0, with 7 bases in between. The CDR3 has 13 amino acids. CDR1 SQVTM and CDR2 ANQGSEA come from the germline V gene. For the CDR3, the DNA is TGCAGCGTTGATTCCAGTAGCACAGATACGCAGTATTTT. This encodes CSVDSSSTDTQYF.

The V call is TRBV7-2, the J call TRBJ2-7; 11 positions match TRBD1. Losses at the gene ends were 5 bases for V and 1 base for J; bases not matched to a gene: 10. The germline gives CDR1 SGHTA, CDR2 FQGNSA. The CDR3 is 17 amino acids. CDR3 residues: CASSRDRGSSSSYEQYF. CDR3 DNA sequence: TGTGCCAGCAGCCGGGACAGGGGGTCCTCCTCATCCTACGAGCAGTACTTC.

The chain links TRBV7-3 to TRBJ2-3; TRBD2 aligns across 9 bases. The CDR3 runs 16 residues. V lost 2 bases and J lost 2; bases outside the gene matches: 5. Looked up from germline, CDR1 is SGHTA and CDR2 is FQGTGA. CDR3 coding DNA: TGTGCCAGCAGCTTATTCGCTAGCGGGACCACAGATACGCAGTATTTT. This gives the protein CASSLFASGTTDTQYF.

Only one count was recorded for this clonotype. The J gene is TRBJ1-5, the V gene TRBV6-5; 7 bases are shared with TRBD1. Losses at the gene ends were 0 bases for V and 8 bases for J; bases not matched to a gene: 4. This CDR3 is 14 amino acids long. CDR1 MNHEY and CDR2 SVGAGI come from the germline V gene. DNA of the CDR3: TGTGCCAGCAGTTACTCCACAGGGGATAAGCCCCAGCATTTT. The encoded protein is CASSYSTGDKPQHF.

This clonotype appeared many times. CDR3 residues: CASSLGPGFDTQYF. CDR3 DNA: TGTGCCAGCAGCTTAGGACCGGGGTTTGATACGCAGTATTTT. The chain links TRBV7-2 to TRBJ2-3; D is perhaps TRBD2 (5 bases). The V end lost 1 base, the J end lost 6 bases, and 11 bases lay between the germline ends. The CDR3 length is 14 residues. In germline, CDR1 is SGHTA, CDR2 FQGNSA.

The V gene is TRBV29-1, the J gene TRBJ2-2; 10 bases are shared with TRBD1. This CDR3 spans 15 amino acids. Germline assignment: CDR1 SQVTM and CDR2 ANQGSEA. The trim removed 6 bases at V and 6 bases at J, leaving 10 bases unmatched. CDR3 nucleotide sequence: TGCAGCGTAGATTTCCCGGGACAGGGGTCCGGGGAGCTGTTTTTT. It specifies CSVDFPGQGSGELFF.

In the case of this clonotype: Possible read error: a much larger clone is one base away. The genes are TRBV12-3 or TRBV12-4 and TRBJ2-5; 9 bases are shared with TRBD2. The V gene end was trimmed by 3 bases and the J gene end by 5 bases; junction bases not matched to a gene: 4. This CDR3 has 14 residues. CDR3 sequence (DNA): TGTGCCAGCAGTTTTGCGGGAGGGCCGGAGACCCAGTACTTC. Residues: CASSFAGGPETQYF.

The rearrangement links TRBV4-2 to TRBJ2-3; 9 bases agree with TRBD2. The CDR3 is made up of 15 amino acids. CDR1 is LGHNA and CDR2 is YNFKEQ in the germline V gene. The trim removed 0 bases at V and 8 bases at J, leaving 6 bases unmatched. In DNA, the CDR3 is TGTGCCAGCAGCCAAGAAGAGGCTAGCGGGGCTACGCAGTATTTT. Translation: CASSQEEASGATQYF.

At least ten counts were recorded for this clonotype. V is TRBV7-2 and J is TRBJ2-2; a possible D gene is TRBD1 (5 bases). Germline V gene lookup returns CDR1 SGHTA and CDR2 FQGNSA. This CDR3 spans 13 amino acids. The V gene lost 1 base and the J gene lost 7 bases, with 7 bases spanning the gap. CDR3 loop: CASSLVRGGELFF. The DNA for the CDR3 is TGTGCCAGCAGCTTAGTAAGGGGCGGGGAGCTGTTTTTT.

This clonotype was seen ten or more times. The chain combines TRBV20-1 with TRBJ2-1; possibly TRBD2 for D (6 bases). V gave up 3 bases and J gave up 1 base, with 10 bases separating them. CDR3 length equals 14 residues. The germline V gene encodes CDR1 DFQATT and CDR2 SNEGSKA (reference sequence). CDR3 coding DNA: TGCAGTGCTAGTTTGGGGGGATCCTACAATGAGCAGTTCTTC. It specifies CSASLGGSYNEQFF.